Below, 3 T cell receptor beta chains from the same sample are listed, as sequenced in a study of blood T cell repertoires in COVID-19. Clones were sequenced by immunoSEQ multiplex PCR, and TCRdb holds only the in-frame ones, with some missing. Of 300,000 to 350,000 clones listed, roughly 89% are singletons. Sequencing was performed on peripheral blood. The receptors here all came from a man aged 25-40 years with COVID-19, enrolled during active disease.

The chain recombines TRBV10-3 with TRBJ1-1; D not certain. Looked up from germline, CDR1 is ENHRY and CDR2 is SYGVKD. Deletions cut 3 bases from V and 0 bases from J, with 8 bases between. CDR3 length: 14 amino acids. CDR3 in DNA: TGTGCCATCAGTGACCGAGGAGTGAACACTGAAGCTTTCTTT. Protein sequence: CAISDRGVNTEAFF.

This clone has at least ten counts. The chain has TRBV6-2 or TRBV6-3 and TRBJ2-7; perhaps TRBD1 as D (5 bases). V lost 6 bases to trimming and J lost 4 bases, with 22 bases between them. Germline CDR1 reads MNHEY; CDR2 reads SVGEGT. The CDR3 has 16 residues. The CDR3 loop is CASSSVDTRGLYEQYF. The CDR3 region has the DNA TGTGCCAGCAGCTCAGTGGACACACGCGGATTGTACGAGCAGTACTTC.

Only one count was recorded for this clone. The chain is built from TRBV28 and TRBJ2-2; 10 bases line up with TRBD1. V dropped 6 bases and J dropped 6; count of bases not matched to a gene: 7. Per the germline V gene, CDR1 is MDHEN and CDR2 is SYDVKM. The CDR3 covers 15 residues. CDR3 sequence (DNA): TGTGCCAGCAGCTGGCGACAGGGGGCTTCCGGGGAGCTGTTTTTT. This gives the protein CASSWRQGASGELFF.